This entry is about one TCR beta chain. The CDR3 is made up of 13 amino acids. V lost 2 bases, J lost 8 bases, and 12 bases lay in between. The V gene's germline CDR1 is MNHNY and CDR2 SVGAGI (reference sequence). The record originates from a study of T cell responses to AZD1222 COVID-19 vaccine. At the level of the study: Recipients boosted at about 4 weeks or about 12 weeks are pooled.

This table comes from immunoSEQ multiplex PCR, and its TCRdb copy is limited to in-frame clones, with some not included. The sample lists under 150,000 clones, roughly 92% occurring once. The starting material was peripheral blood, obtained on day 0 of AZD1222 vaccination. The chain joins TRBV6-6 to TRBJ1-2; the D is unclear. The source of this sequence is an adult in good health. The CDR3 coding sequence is TGTGCCAGCAGTTACCCGCCGGGTTACGGCTACACCTTC. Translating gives CASSYPPGYGYTF.